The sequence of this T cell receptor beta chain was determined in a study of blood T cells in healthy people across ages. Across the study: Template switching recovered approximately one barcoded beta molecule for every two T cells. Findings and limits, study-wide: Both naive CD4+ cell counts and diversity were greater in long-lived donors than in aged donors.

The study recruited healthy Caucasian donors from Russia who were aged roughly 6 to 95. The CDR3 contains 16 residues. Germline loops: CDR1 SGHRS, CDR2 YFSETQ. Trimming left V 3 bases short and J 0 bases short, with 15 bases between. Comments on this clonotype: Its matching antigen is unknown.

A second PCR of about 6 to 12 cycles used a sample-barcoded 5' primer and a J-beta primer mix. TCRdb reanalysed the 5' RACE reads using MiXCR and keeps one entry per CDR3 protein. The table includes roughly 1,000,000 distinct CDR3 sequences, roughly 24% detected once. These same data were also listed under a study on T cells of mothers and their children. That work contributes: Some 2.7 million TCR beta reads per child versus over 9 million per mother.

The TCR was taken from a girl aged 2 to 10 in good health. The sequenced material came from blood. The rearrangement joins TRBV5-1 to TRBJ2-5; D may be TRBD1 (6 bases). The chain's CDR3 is CASSSAGAYYQETQYF. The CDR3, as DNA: TGCGCCAGCAGCTCGGCAGGGGCCTATTACCAAGAGACCCAGTACTTC.